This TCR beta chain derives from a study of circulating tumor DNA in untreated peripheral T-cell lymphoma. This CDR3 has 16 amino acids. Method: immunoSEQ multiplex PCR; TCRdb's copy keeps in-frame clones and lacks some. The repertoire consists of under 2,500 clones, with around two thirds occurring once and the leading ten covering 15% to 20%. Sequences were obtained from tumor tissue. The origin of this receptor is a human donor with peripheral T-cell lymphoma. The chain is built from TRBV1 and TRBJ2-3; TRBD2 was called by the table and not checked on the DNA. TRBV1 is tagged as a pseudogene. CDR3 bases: TGCGCCAGCAGCCAAGATGGAGGGTTGGAGACAGATACGCAGTATTTT. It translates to CASSQDGGLETDTQYF.